These 25 T cell receptor beta chains were sequenced from one sample in a study of T-cell memory formation after mild COVID-19. TCRdb itself ran the 5' RACE reads through MiXCR, one entry per CDR3 protein. The data contain approximately 270,000 distinct CDR3 sequences, about 16% of them seen just once; the ten biggest clones take up more than 20%. Sequenced sample: PBMCs or a T cell subset sorted from them (not recorded which). These receptors were taken from a man between 18 and 29 years old who had mild COVID-19 (a few samples of this study predate the infection). Cell type and time point are not known.

This clonotype was seen a few times. This rearrangement joins TRBV5-1 to TRBJ2-1; D gene unclear. Germline loops: CDR1 SGHRS, CDR2 YFSETQ. This CDR3 contains 14 residues. V was trimmed by 3 bases and J by 9 bases, leaving 16 bases between them. This CDR3 is CASSYSSPWGEQFF. The CDR3 DNA reads as TGCGCCAGCAGCTATAGCAGCCCATGGGGTGAGCAGTTCTTC.

The genes are TRBV29-1 and TRBJ1-3, with D possibly being TRBD1 (5 bases). The length of the CDR3 is 13 residues. Germline CDR1 and CDR2: SQVTM and ANQGSEA. Trimming took 6 bases from V and 0 from J, leaving 9 bases between them. CDR3 sequence (DNA): TGCAGCGTGACACAGGTCTCTGGAAACACCATATATTTT. Residues: CSVTQVSGNTIYF.

V and J are TRBV9 and TRBJ2-1; 11 bases are shared with TRBD2. Losses at the gene ends were 1 base for V and 2 bases for J; bases not matched to a gene: 5. This CDR3 spans 17 amino acids. Germline assignment: CDR1 SGDLS and CDR2 YYNGEE. As DNA, the CDR3 is TGTGCCAGCAGCGTATCTAGCGGGGGGCTTACCTACAATGAGCAGTTCTTC. Protein: CASSVSSGGLTYNEQFF.

This chain connects TRBV15 to TRBJ1-2; 8 nucleotides align to TRBD1. The CDR3 extends over 13 amino acids. Germline CDR1 is LNHNV and CDR2 is YYDKDF (reference sequence). Trimming took 8 bases from V and 4 from J; bases not matched to a gene: 6. Here the CDR3 reads CATRTGNFYGYTF. The CDR3 nucleotides are TGTGCCACCCGGACAGGGAACTTCTATGGCTACACCTTC.

This clonotype has more than one count but fewer than ten. This chain joins TRBV4-2 and TRBJ2-3; TRBD1 might be the D (6 bases). Germline assignment: CDR1 LGHNA and CDR2 YNFKEQ. Deletions cut 4 bases from V and 6 bases from J, with 14 bases between. The CDR3 contains 14 residues. The CDR3 nucleotides are TGTGCCAGCAGCCCCAGGGGACGCGTGGATACGCAGTATTTT. It codes for CASSPRGRVDTQYF.

The chain is built from TRBV20-1 and TRBJ2-5; TRBD2 might be the D (6 bases). The CDR3 length is 14 residues. V shed 3 bases and J shed 8 bases, with 19 bases lying between them. The germline V gene encodes CDR1 DFQATT and CDR2 SNEGSKA (reference sequence). The CDR3 DNA reads TGCAGTGCTAGGGAGGGGACCCCCCTAGATACCCAGTACTTC. It codes for CSAREGTPLDTQYF.

This clonotype was found once. This chain joins TRBV13 and TRBJ1-3; no definite D call. Trimming shortened V by 6 bases and J by 3 bases, and 15 bases separated the two germline ends. The germline gives CDR1 PRHDT, CDR2 FYEKMQ (reference sequence). The CDR3 has 15 amino acids. CDR3 DNA sequence: TGTGCCAGCAGGGTGGGCACACCTTTTGGAAACACCATATATTTT. This codes for CASRVGTPFGNTIYF.

This clonotype was observed at least ten times. The chain employs TRBV7-9 and TRBJ2-5, with 9 nucleotides matching TRBD2. The CDR3 length is 15 residues. The V gene's germline CDR1 is SEHNR and CDR2 FQNEAQ (reference sequence). The junction had 1 base not matched to a gene; V was cut back by 0 bases and J by 2 bases. The CDR3 DNA reads as TGTGCCAGCAGCTTAGCCCTAGCGGGGCAAGAGACCCAGTACTTC. It encodes CASSLALAGQETQYF.

V usage is TRBV28 and J usage is TRBJ2-5; D is ambiguous. V was cut by 5 bases and J by 5 bases, with 15 bases left in between. Per germline, CDR1 MDHEN and CDR2 SYDVKM. The CDR3 spans 14 residues. Written as DNA, the CDR3 is TGTGCCAGCAGTCTAACAACTGTAGTGGAGACCCAGTACTTC. As protein: CASSLTTVVETQYF. The full variable domain, completed using reference TRBV28 and TRBJ2-5, is DVKVTQSSRYLVKRTGEKVFLECVQDMDHENMFWYRQDPGLGLRLIYFSYDVKMKEKGDIPEGYSVSREKKERFSLILESASTNQTSMYLCASSLTTVVETQYFGPGTRLLVL.

The genes are TRBV4-1 and TRBJ2-7, with 11 bases matching TRBD2. The CDR3 is 16 residues long. Losses at the gene ends were 4 bases for V and 1 base for J; bases not matched to a gene: 6. CDR1 is MGHRA, CDR2 YSYEKL, per germline. In nucleotides, the CDR3 is TGCGCCAGCAGCCCTCTAGCGGGGGGACCATCCTACGAGCAGTACTTC. It translates to CASSPLAGGPSYEQYF.

Ten or more counts support this clonotype. J is TRBJ2-3 and V is TRBV18, with unresolved D. The V end was cut by 0 bases, the J end by 4 bases, with 2 bases between. Germline CDR1 reads KGHSH; CDR2 reads LQKENI. The CDR3 sequence is 12 residues long. CDR3 DNA sequence: TGTGCCAGCTCACCACCGTCAGATACGCAGTATTTT. As protein: CASSPPSDTQYF.

The chain uses TRBV24-1 and TRBJ2-7; 8 nucleotides line up with TRBD1. Germline assignment: CDR1 KGHDR and CDR2 SFDVKD. With V trimmed by 0 bases and J by 0 bases, 12 bases remained unmatched. The CDR3 sequence is 19 residues long. The CDR3 spells CATSDLTQMTGESSYEQYV. Written as DNA, the CDR3 is TGTGCCACCAGTGATTTGACCCAGATGACAGGGGAGAGCTCCTACGAGCAGTACGTC.

Many counts were recorded for this clonotype. This chain uses TRBV30 with TRBJ2-3, with 10 bases aligning to TRBD2. Germline assignment: CDR1 GTSNPN and CDR2 SVGIG (reference sequence). The CDR3 is made up of 16 amino acids. The V gene end was trimmed by 2 bases and the J gene end by 3 bases; junction bases not matched to a gene: 8. The CDR3 is CAWSRGAGGLTDTQYF. The CDR3 nucleotides read TGTGCCTGGAGTCGAGGAGCGGGGGGGTTAACAGATACGCAGTATTTT. Filled out from reference TRBV30 and TRBJ2-3, the complete variable domain reads SQTIHQWPATLVQPVGSPLSLECTVEGTSNPNLYWYRQAAGRGLQLLFYSVGIGQISSEVPQNLSASRPQDRQFILSSKKLLLSDSGFYLCAWSRGAGGLTDTQYFGPGTRLTVL.

This clonotype appeared many times. The J gene is TRBJ2-5, the V gene TRBV4-2, with 14 bases that match TRBD2. Germline CDR1 reads LGHNA; CDR2 reads YNFKEQ. Trimming removed 4 bases from V and 4 bases from J; junction bases left unmatched: 2. The CDR3 runs 15 residues. For the CDR3, the DNA is TGTGCCAGCAGCCCCGGGACTAGCGGGGGAGAGACCCAGTACTTC. Amino acid sequence: CASSPGTSGGETQYF.

A few counts support this clonotype. The DNA is left out, because the CDR3 cannot be placed on it with certainty; the CDR3 is given as TCRdb lists it. The chain's CDR3 is CASSTSSSGGDRETQYF. The chain is built from TRBV28 and TRBJ2-5; the DNA was not used to check the table's D call, TRBD2. The CDR3 spans 17 residues, counting both ends. Looked up from germline, CDR1 is MDHEN and CDR2 is SYDVKM.

This clonotype occurred a few times. V is TRBV5-5 and J is TRBJ2-7; D not certain. Germline CDR1 reads SGHKS; CDR2 reads YYEKEE (reference sequence). V lost 0 bases, J lost 2 bases, and 9 bases lay in between. The CDR3 length is 14 residues. The CDR3 loop reads CASSLGQLPYEQYF. CDR3 nucleotide sequence: TGTGCCAGCAGCTTGGGACAACTTCCCTACGAGCAGTACTTC.

This clonotype has ten or more counts. The gene calls are TRBV4-1 and TRBJ2-7; D is unresolved. The germline V gene encodes CDR1 MGHRA and CDR2 YSYEKL. V was trimmed by 4 bases and J by 3 bases, leaving 10 bases between them. CDR3 length: 13 amino acids. The CDR3 loop reads CASSPRLSYEQYF. CDR3 bases: TGCGCCAGCAGCCCGCGACTTAGCTACGAGCAGTACTTC.

This clonotype showed up just a few times. The chain links TRBV12-3 or TRBV12-4 to TRBJ2-1, with 7 bases matching TRBD2. The CDR3 loop spans 15 amino acids. The J segment lost 2 bases and the V segment lost 7 bases, leaving 8 bases of the junction unmatched. CDR3 amino acids: CASNPGGGPYNEQFF. Here the CDR3 DNA reads TGTGCCAGCAACCCGGGCGGGGGACCCTACAATGAGCAGTTCTTC.

This clonotype was seen at least ten times. V and J are TRBV12-3 or TRBV12-4 and TRBJ1-3; 8 bases align to TRBD1. The J segment lost 4 bases and the V segment lost 5 bases, leaving 7 bases of the junction unmatched. The CDR3 length is 15 residues. The CDR3 here is CASSKRQGPGNTIYF. CDR3 coding DNA: TGTGCCAGCAGTAAGAGACAGGGGCCCGGAAACACCATATATTTT.

A few counts support this clonotype. The genes are TRBV19 and TRBJ1-2; tentatively, D is TRBD1 (5 bases). The V and J ends lost 5 bases and 0 bases respectively, with 10 bases between them. The CDR3 runs 14 residues. Germline V gene lookup returns CDR1 LNHDA and CDR2 SQIVND (reference sequence). DNA for the CDR3: TGTGCCAGTAGTCCTCAGGGAGCTAACTATGGCTACACCTTC. It codes for CASSPQGANYGYTF.

This clonotype was recorded only once. V usage is TRBV12-3 or TRBV12-4 and J usage is TRBJ2-7; 7 nucleotides line up with TRBD2. V lost 0 bases, J lost 0 bases, and 5 bases stayed unmatched. The CDR3 runs 16 residues. CDR3 bases: TGTGCCAGCAGTTTAGCAGACGGGGGGAGCTCCTACGAGCAGTACGTC. Translating it yields CASSLADGGSSYEQYV.

This clonotype was seen many times. The J gene is TRBJ2-1, the V gene TRBV20-1; 9 bases are shared with TRBD1. This CDR3 comprises 14 residues. V lost 2 bases, J lost 8 bases, and 7 bases stayed unmatched. CDR1 is DFQATT, CDR2 SNEGSKA, per germline (reference sequence). The CDR3 sequence: CSARLTGGLDEQFF. The CDR3, as DNA: TGCAGTGCTAGACTAACAGGGGGCTTGGATGAGCAGTTCTTC.

This chain uses TRBV10-3 with TRBJ2-1; weak D call: TRBD2 (5 bases). The CDR3 length is 15 residues. Between the trimmed V and J ends, which lost 4 bases and 5 bases, there was a span of 15 bases. CDR1 and CDR2 (germline): ENHRY, SYGVKD. The CDR3 loop reads CAISAYGTRDNEQFF. The CDR3 region has the DNA TGTGCCATCAGTGCATATGGAACTAGAGACAATGAGCAGTTCTTC.

The rearrangement links TRBV7-2 to TRBJ2-7, with 8 bases that match TRBD1. Trimming removed 5 bases from V and 2 bases from J; junction bases left unmatched: 5. Germline CDR1 is SGHTA and CDR2 is FQGNSA. The CDR3 loop spans 14 amino acids. The CDR3 sequence: CASSDQTGAYEQYF. The CDR3 bases are TGTGCCAGCAGCGACCAGACAGGGGCCTACGAGCAGTACTTC.

This chain joins TRBV20-1 and TRBJ2-1; possible D gene TRBD1, 7 bases. Trimming stripped 3 bases from V and 5 bases from J, with 14 bases between. CDR1 DFQATT and CDR2 SNEGSKA come from the germline V gene (reference sequence). The CDR3 is 14 amino acids. CDR3 bases: TGCAGTGCTAGCTTGGCAGGGGGGAACAATGAGCAGTTCTTC. Translated: CSASLAGGNNEQFF.